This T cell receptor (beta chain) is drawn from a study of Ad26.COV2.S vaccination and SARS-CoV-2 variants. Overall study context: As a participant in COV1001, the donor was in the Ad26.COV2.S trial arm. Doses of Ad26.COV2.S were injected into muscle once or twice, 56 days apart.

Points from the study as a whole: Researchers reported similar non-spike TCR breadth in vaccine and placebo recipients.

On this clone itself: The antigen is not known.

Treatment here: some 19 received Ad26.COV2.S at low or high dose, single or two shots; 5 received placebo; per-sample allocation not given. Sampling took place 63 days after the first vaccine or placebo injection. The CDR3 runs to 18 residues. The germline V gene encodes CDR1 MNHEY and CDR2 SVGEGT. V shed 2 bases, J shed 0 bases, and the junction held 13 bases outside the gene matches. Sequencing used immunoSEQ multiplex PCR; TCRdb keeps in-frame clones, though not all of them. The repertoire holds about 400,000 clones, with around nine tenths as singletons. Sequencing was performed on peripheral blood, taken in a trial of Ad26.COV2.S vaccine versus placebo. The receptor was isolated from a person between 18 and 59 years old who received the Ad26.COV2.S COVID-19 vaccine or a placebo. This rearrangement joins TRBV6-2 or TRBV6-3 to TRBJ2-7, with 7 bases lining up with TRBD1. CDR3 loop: CASSYGYPSGQFSYEQYF. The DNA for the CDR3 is TGTGCCAGCAGTTACGGCTACCCCTCGGGACAGTTCTCCTACGAGCAGTACTTC.